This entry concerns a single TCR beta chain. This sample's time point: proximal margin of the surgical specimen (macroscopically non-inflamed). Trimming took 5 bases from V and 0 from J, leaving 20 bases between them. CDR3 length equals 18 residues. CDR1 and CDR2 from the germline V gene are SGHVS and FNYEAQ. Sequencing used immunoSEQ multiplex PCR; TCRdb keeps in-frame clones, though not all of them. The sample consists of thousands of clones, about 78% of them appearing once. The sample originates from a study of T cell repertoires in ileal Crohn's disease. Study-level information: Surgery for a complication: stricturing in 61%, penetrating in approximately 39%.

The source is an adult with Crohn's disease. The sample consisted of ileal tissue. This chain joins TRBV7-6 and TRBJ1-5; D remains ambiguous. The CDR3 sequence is CASSTPEGGRHSNQPQHF. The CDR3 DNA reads TGTGCCAGCAGCACACCGGAGGGAGGGAGGCATAGCAATCAGCCCCAGCATTTT.